These T cell receptor beta chains were read from a single sample in a study of blood T cell repertoires in COVID-19. Sequencing used immunoSEQ multiplex PCR; TCRdb keeps in-frame clones, though not all of them. The sample shows 250,000 to 350,000 clones, roughly nine tenths of them seen only once. Sequencing was done on a sample of peripheral blood. The receptors shown here come from a woman aged 35 to 49 who had recovered from COVID-19. The CDR3 runs from the conserved cysteine through the conserved F or W. Each record gives: clone size, J gene, D gene, V gene, CDR3 DNA, CDR3 protein. The D gene is left open where the match is weak. The size entry is marked missing in some rows and otherwise reads once, few, many or a size class.

size: .
J: TRBJ2-3
D: .
V: TRBV3-1/TRBV3-2
DNA: TGTGCCAGCAGCCCCGGCCGGCTAGCGATATCAGATACGCAGTATTTT
CDR3: CASSPGRLAISDTQYF

size: .
J: TRBJ2-1
D: TRBD1
V: TRBV5-6
DNA: TGTGCCAGCGAACTCGGGACAGGCCTTAATGAGCAGTTCTTC
CDR3: CASELGTGLNEQFF

size: .
J: TRBJ2-1
D: TRBD2
V: TRBV5-1
DNA: TGCGCCAGCAGTTCGGGACTAGCGGGAGTGGGCAATGAGCAGTTCTTC
CDR3: CASSSGLAGVGNEQFF

size: .
J: TRBJ1-2
D: TRBD1
V: TRBV10-2
DNA: TGCGCCAGCAGTGGGGCAGGGGGCCCGGGGGGCTACACCTTC
CDR3: CASSGAGGPGGYTF

size: .
J: TRBJ2-7
D: .
V: TRBV7-2
DNA: TGTGCCAGCAGCTCCCCTTTAACCTACGAGCAGTACTTC
CDR3: CASSSPLTYEQYF

size: few
J: TRBJ2-7
D: .
V: TRBV18
DNA: TGTGCCAGCTCTCGGAGCTACGAGCAGTACTTC
CDR3: CASSRSYEQYF

size: .
J: TRBJ2-7
D: TRBD2
V: TRBV4-2
DNA: TGTGCCAGCAGCCAAGATCTGGCGGGAGCGTTGTACGAGCAGTACTTC
CDR3: CASSQDLAGALYEQYF

size: .
J: TRBJ1-1
D: .
V: TRBV27
DNA: TGTGCCAGCAGTATAGGGGTGCAGAGGACTGAAGCTTTCTTT
CDR3: CASSIGVQRTEAFF

size: .
J: TRBJ2-2
D: TRBD2
V: TRBV2
DNA: TGCGCCAGCAGCTACCCAGCGGGAGGAGAGGGAGGCGGGGAGCTGTTTTTT
CDR3: CASSYPAGGEGGGELFF

size: .
J: TRBJ2-1
D: TRBD2
V: TRBV7-6
DNA: TGTGCCAGCAGCTTAATGGCTAGCGGGCTTCGGAATGAGCAGTTCTTC
CDR3: CASSLMASGLRNEQFF

size: .
J: TRBJ1-1
D: .
V: TRBV9
DNA: TGTGCCAGCAGCGCGGCAGGGGCTAACACTGAAGCTTTCTTT
CDR3: CASSAAGANTEAFF

size: .
J: TRBJ1-2
D: TRBD1
V: TRBV3-1/TRBV3-2
DNA: TGTGCCAGCAGCCTAAGGACAGGAGCCCCTTATGGCTACACCTTC
CDR3: CASSLRTGAPYGYTF

size: once
J: TRBJ2-7
D: TRBD2
V: TRBV28
DNA: TGTGCCAGCAGTCTTAGCGGGAGGGGGTCCTACGAGCAGTACTTC
CDR3: CASSLSGRGSYEQYF

size: .
J: TRBJ2-5
D: .
V: TRBV5-1
DNA: TGCGCCAGCAGCTTGCTTCCAACAGGGGAGACCCAGTACTTC
CDR3: CASSLLPTGETQYF

size: .
J: TRBJ2-7
D: .
V: TRBV3-1/TRBV3-2
DNA: TGTGCCAGCAGCCAAGAAGGCAGGGGAATTCCCTACGAGCAGTACTTC
CDR3: CASSQEGRGIPYEQYF

size: .
J: TRBJ2-3
D: TRBD2
V: TRBV9
DNA: TGTGCCAGCAGCGTAGGAGGTAGCGGGACAACAGATACGCAGTATTTT
CDR3: CASSVGGSGTTDTQYF

size: once
J: TRBJ2-7
D: .
V: TRBV30
DNA: TGTGCCTGGGCACAGGGTTACGAGCAGTACTTC
CDR3: CAWAQGYEQYF

size: .
J: TRBJ2-2
D: TRBD2
V: TRBV5-1
DNA: TGCGCCAGCAGTGCGGGAGGGAACACCGGGGAGCTGTTTTTT
CDR3: CASSAGGNTGELFF

size: once
J: TRBJ2-2
D: .
V: TRBV5-1
DNA: TGCGCCAGCAGCTTGGAGCCGAAACCCCCCACCGGGGAGCTGTTTTTT
CDR3: CASSLEPKPPTGELFF

size: .
J: TRBJ1-6
D: .
V: TRBV5-1
DNA: TGCGCCAGCAGCTTGGATGGGCGGGTTCGGGAGAATTCACCCCTCCACTTT
CDR3: CASSLDGRVRENSPLHF

size: .
J: TRBJ1-1
D: .
V: TRBV19
DNA: TGTGCCAGTAGTATTCGGGGTACTGAAGCTTTCTTT
CDR3: CASSIRGTEAFF

size: .
J: TRBJ2-1
D: TRBD2
V: TRBV18
DNA: TGTGCCAGCTCACCGAAGGGACTACCGAGCTCCTACAATGAGCAGTTCTTC
CDR3: CASSPKGLPSSYNEQFF

size: .
J: TRBJ2-6
D: .
V: TRBV25-1
DNA: TGTGCCAGCTCCGCACCGGGGGCTGGGGCCAACGTCCTGACTTTC
CDR3: CASSAPGAGANVLTF

size: .
J: TRBJ2-4
D: TRBD2
V: TRBV19
DNA: TGTGCCAGTAGCAGCGGGAGGGCGCCCAAAAACATTCAGTACTTC
CDR3: CASSSGRAPKNIQYF

size: .
J: TRBJ1-3
D: TRBD1
V: TRBV29-1
DNA: TGCAGCGGTCGGACAGGGAAGAGCTCTGGAAACACCATATATTTT
CDR3: CSGRTGKSSGNTIYF

size: .
J: TRBJ2-5
D: .
V: TRBV30
DNA: TGTGCCTGGAGGCAGGGGTTCCGGGAGACCCAGTACTTC
CDR3: CAWRQGFRETQYF

size: .
J: TRBJ1-4
D: .
V: TRBV3-1/TRBV3-2
DNA: TGTGCCAGCAGCGACAGTCCAACTAATGAAAAACTGTTTTTT
CDR3: CASSDSPTNEKLFF

size: .
J: TRBJ2-1
D: TRBD1
V: TRBV2
DNA: TGTGCCAGCAGTGGACGGACAGGGGATCACGGCGCGCCCTCCTACAATGAGCAGTTCTTC
CDR3: CASSGRTGDHGAPSYNEQFF

size: .
J: TRBJ2-1
D: .
V: TRBV5-1
DNA: TGCGCCAGCAGCTTCACGTCAGGCGGGACCTACAATGAGCAGTTCTTC
CDR3: CASSFTSGGTYNEQFF

size: .
J: TRBJ2-1
D: TRBD1
V: TRBV7-9
DNA: TGTGCCAGCAGCTCGACAGGGGGTGATGAGCAGTTCTTC
CDR3: CASSSTGGDEQFF

size: once
J: TRBJ2-7
D: .
V: TRBV19
DNA: TGTGCCAGTAGTATATTGGGGGCGGAGCAGTACTTC
CDR3: CASSILGAEQYF

size: .
J: TRBJ1-3
D: TRBD1
V: TRBV10-3
DNA: TGTGCCACCCGAGAGGGGGCTCCTGGAAACACCATATATTTT
CDR3: CATREGAPGNTIYF

size: .
J: TRBJ2-7
D: .
V: TRBV28
DNA: TGTGCCAGCCTAGGGGGGGGTGACTACGAGCAGTACTTC
CDR3: CASLGGGDYEQYF

size: .
J: TRBJ2-7
D: .
V: TRBV18
DNA: TGTGCCAGCTCACCGAACTCAGCGCTCTACGAGCAGTACTTC
CDR3: CASSPNSALYEQYF

size: .
J: TRBJ2-6
D: .
V: TRBV5-6
DNA: TGTGCCAGCAGCTTGGGCGGCAACGTCCTGACTTTC
CDR3: CASSLGGNVLTF

size: .
J: TRBJ2-3
D: TRBD1
V: TRBV28
DNA: TGTGCCAGCAGTTTGTCGACAGGGGAAACAGATACGCAGTATTTT
CDR3: CASSLSTGETDTQYF

size: .
J: TRBJ2-6
D: .
V: TRBV4-1
DNA: TGCGCCAGCAGCCAAGCGGGGACTGGGGCCAACGTCCTGACTTTC
CDR3: CASSQAGTGANVLTF

size: .
J: TRBJ2-2
D: TRBD1
V: TRBV5-1
DNA: TGCGCCAGCAGCATAAGACAGGGTCGGAACACCGGGGAGCTGTTTTTT
CDR3: CASSIRQGRNTGELFF

size: .
J: TRBJ1-1
D: .
V: TRBV7-2
DNA: TGTGCCAGCCTTACGGGGACTGAAGCTTTCTTT
CDR3: CASLTGTEAFF

size: .
J: TRBJ2-3
D: .
V: TRBV10-3
DNA: TGTGCCATCAGTGAGGCGGGGGATACGCAGTATTTT
CDR3: CAISEAGDTQYF

size: many
J: TRBJ2-7
D: TRBD2
V: TRBV6-5
DNA: TGTGCCAGCAGCCGGGACTACTTCTCCTACGAGCAGTACTTC
CDR3: CASSRDYFSYEQYF

size: .
J: TRBJ1-2
D: TRBD1
V: TRBV27
DNA: TGTGCCAGCAGTTACGGACAGGGGACGGATCGCTACACCTTC
CDR3: CASSYGQGTDRYTF

size: .
J: TRBJ2-1
D: .
V: TRBV30
DNA: TGTGCCTGGAGTAGACACCCTGCGGGAATAAATGAGCAGTTCTTC
CDR3: CAWSRHPAGINEQFF

size: .
J: TRBJ1-2
D: .
V: TRBV7-9
DNA: TGTGCCAGCAGCGCTTCAGGGTTTGGCTACACCTTC
CDR3: CASSASGFGYTF

size: .
J: TRBJ2-5
D: .
V: TRBV11-3
DNA: TGTGCCAGCAGCTTAGTTAGCAGCCAAGAGACCCAGTACTTC
CDR3: CASSLVSSQETQYF

size: few
J: TRBJ1-3
D: .
V: TRBV5-6
DNA: TGTGCCAGCAGCTTGGACTCAATCGGGGGAAACACCATATATTTT
CDR3: CASSLDSIGGNTIYF

size: .
J: TRBJ2-3
D: TRBD2
V: TRBV11-3
DNA: TGTGCCAGCAGCGCACTAGCGGGAGGGCTCGGGGATACGCAGTATTTT
CDR3: CASSALAGGLGDTQYF

size: .
J: TRBJ2-7
D: TRBD2
V: TRBV4-1
DNA: TGCGCCAGCAGCCAAGAGGGTTTTCCAGCGGGAGGCTACGAGCAGTACTTC
CDR3: CASSQEGFPAGGYEQYF

size: .
J: TRBJ2-2
D: .
V: TRBV25-1
DNA: TGTGCCAGCAGCGAGTCAGGCTTTGGGGAGCTGTTTTTT
CDR3: CASSESGFGELFF

size: .
J: TRBJ2-7
D: .
V: TRBV19
DNA: TGTGCCAGTAGTACGACCCCCCCTATTACGGAGGGCCCCTACGAGCAGTACTTC
CDR3: CASSTTPPITEGPYEQYF

size: .
J: TRBJ2-7
D: TRBD1
V: TRBV19
DNA: TGTGCCAGTAGTCACCGACCGGACAGGGGACGGTACGAGCAGTACTTC
CDR3: CASSHRPDRGRYEQYF